Sequencing of this TCR beta chain was carried out in a study of liver allograft versus peripheral blood T cells. Study in general: Comparative analysis was performed on T cell receptor repertoires from transplanted livers and from recipients' peripheral blood. Findings and caveats of the study: T cell receptor repertoires inside liver allografts reportedly differed from those in peripheral blood.

Sample share makes this clonotype medium-sized. The target antigen is unknown. In germline, CDR1 is SEHNR, CDR2 FQNEAQ (reference sequence). V dropped 5 bases and J dropped 2; count of bases not matched to a gene: 7. The CDR3 sequence is 16 residues long. TCRdb independently ran MiXCR on the reads; one entry per CDR3 protein. The sample includes some 2,500 distinct CDR3 sequences, roughly 15% seen only once; the top ten take about 23%. The chain links TRBV7-9 to TRBJ2-3, with TRBD2 matching 10 bases. The receptor's source is a human patient who had a liver transplant. The graft donor may be the source of some T cells. As DNA, the CDR3 is TGTGCCAGCAGCACTAGCGGGGAGCCTTACACAGATACGCAGTATTTT. It is translated as CASSTSGEPYTDTQYF.